This entry is about one TCR beta chain. This sample is drawn from a study of blood T cell repertoires in COVID-19. Germline V gene lookup returns CDR1 ENHRY and CDR2 SYGVKD. The V end was cut by 3 bases, the J end by 5 bases, with 14 bases between. The CDR3 contains 14 residues. Sequencing used immunoSEQ multiplex PCR; TCRdb keeps in-frame clones, though not all of them. The sample shows 250,000 to 300,000 clones, approximately 90% of them seen only once. The TCR originated in a woman in her twenties or thirties with COVID-19, enrolled during active disease. Material: peripheral blood. This chain uses TRBV10-3 with TRBJ2-7; D call uncertain. In DNA form, the CDR3 reads TGTGCCATCAGTGATATTCGGGTCTCTGACGAGCAGTACTTC. Translation: CAISDIRVSDEQYF.